This entry lists 9 T cell receptor beta chains sequenced from one sample in a study of blood T cell repertoires in COVID-19. The protocol was immunoSEQ multiplex PCR, while the TCRdb copy is restricted to in-frame clones and leaves out a portion. The sample carries almost 300,000 clones, 85% to 90% recorded once. Input material: peripheral blood. These receptor sequences come from a woman between 25 and 40 years old with COVID-19, enrolled during active disease.

The chain is built from TRBV13 and TRBJ2-7; TRBD2 agrees at 7 bases. The CDR3 consists of 14 residues. Germline loops: CDR1 PRHDT, CDR2 FYEKMQ (reference sequence). V shed 6 bases and J 0 bases; nucleotides not matched to a gene: 5. CDR3 nucleotide sequence: TGTGCCAGCAGAATTAGCGGGCTCTCCTACGAGCAGTACTTC. Translated, it gives CASRISGLSYEQYF.

The genes are TRBV28 and TRBJ2-1; 8 nucleotides match TRBD1. The CDR3 covers 17 residues. Germline V gives CDR1 MDHEN, CDR2 SYDVKM. V was pared by 4 bases and J by 9 bases, with 17 bases of the junction left unmatched. The CDR3 spells CASSSPRGRGLRVEQFF. The CDR3 coding sequence is TGTGCCAGCAGTTCCCCTCGGGGCAGGGGGCTTAGGGTTGAGCAGTTCTTC.

V is TRBV7-9 and J is TRBJ1-5, with TRBD1 identical over 9 bases. With V trimmed by 1 base and J by 5 bases, 3 bases remained unmatched. Germline V gene data show CDR1 as SEHNR and CDR2 as FQNEAQ (reference sequence). This CDR3 is 15 amino acids long. As DNA, the CDR3 is TGTGCCAGCAGCTTAGGGGGACAGGGACATCAGCCCCAGCATTTT. This gives the protein CASSLGGQGHQPQHF. Full variable domain (outside the CDR3, taken from reference TRBV7-9 and TRBJ1-5): DTGVSQNPRHKITKRGQNVTFRCDPISEHNRLYWYRQTLGQGPEFLTYFQNEAQLEKSRLLSDRFSAERPKGSFSTLEIQRTEQGDSAMYLCASSLGGQGHQPQHFGDGTRLSIL.

The chain recombines TRBV7-6 with TRBJ2-7, with D possibly being TRBD1 (6 bases). CDR1 SGHVS and CDR2 FNYEAQ come from the germline V gene. This CDR3 contains 15 residues. Trimming left V 5 bases short and J 2 bases short, with 16 bases between. The CDR3 protein is CASSPLPGQAYEQYF. CDR3 in DNA: TGTGCCAGCAGCCCACTACCGGGACAAGCCTACGAGCAGTACTTC.

This rearrangement joins TRBV4-1 to TRBJ1-1; D ambiguous. Germline V CDR1 and CDR2: MGHRA, YSYEKL. The CDR3 has 14 residues. The ends were cut back, 5 bases at V and 2 bases at J, with 12 bases in the middle. CDR3 in DNA: TGCGCCAGCAGCAATACAGCTCTAAACACTGAAGCTTTCTTT. It translates to CASSNTALNTEAFF.

The V gene is TRBV25-1, the J gene TRBJ2-7; D might be TRBD1 (6 bases). Trimming took 4 bases from V and 4 from J, leaving 14 bases between them. The CDR3 extends over 14 amino acids. Looked up from germline, CDR1 is MGHDK and CDR2 is SYGVNS. The CDR3 DNA follows: TGTGCCAGCAGTGCACCACTCAGGGGTTACGAGCAGTACTTC. As protein: CASSAPLRGYEQYF.

V and J are TRBV5-1 and TRBJ2-1; D might be TRBD2 (5 bases). In germline, CDR1 is SGHRS, CDR2 YFSETQ. V gave up 0 bases and J gave up 7 bases, with 8 bases separating them. The CDR3 has 13 amino acids. CDR3: CASSLAGENEQFF. In DNA form, the CDR3 reads TGCGCCAGCAGCTTGGCCGGGGAGAATGAGCAGTTCTTC.

The rearrangement links TRBV7-2 to TRBJ1-6, with TRBD1 identical over 7 bases. Trimming cost V 5 bases and J 7 bases; bases outside gene matches: 2. Germline CDR1 is SGHTA and CDR2 is FQGNSA. This CDR3 is 13 amino acids long. The CDR3 reads CASSPQGNSPLHF. DNA for the CDR3: TGTGCCAGCAGCCCACAGGGGAATTCACCCCTCCACTTT.

The chain links TRBV18 to TRBJ2-2; D is possibly TRBD1 (6 bases). Germline CDR1 and CDR2: KGHSH and LQKENI. This CDR3 has 16 amino acids. Trimming left V 5 bases short and J 5 bases short, with 18 bases between. DNA of the CDR3: TGTGCCAGCTCAACACGAAACAGGGTCGGGACCGGGGAGCTGTTTTTT. Its protein product is CASSTRNRVGTGELFF.